A selection of T cell receptor beta chains follows, all from one sample in a study of shared clonotypes between healthy human individuals. Libraries were prepared by immunoSEQ multiplex PCR; TCRdb keeps only in-frame clonotypes and omits some of them. The data hold some 2.4 million clones, with approximately 93% observed a single time. The sample comprised naive CD4+ T cells from PBMCs. These receptors all come from a man aged 18 to 35 in good health. Some clones in this sample may be carry-over from other donors' samples. The CDR3 runs from the conserved cysteine through the conserved F or W. Fields, in order: D gene, J gene, V gene, clone size, CDR3 length, CDR3 DNA, CDR3 protein. D genes are given only for firm matches. Clone size is shown for a subset of rows, as once, few, many or a class of expanded clone.

NA | TRBJ1-1 | TRBV2 | NA | 13 | TGTGCCAGCAGCGACGCAAAGAACACTGAAGCTTTCTTT | CASSDAKNTEAFF
NA | TRBJ1-1 | TRBV6-4 | NA | 14 | TGTGCCAGCAGACGGACGGCGGATAACACTGAAGCTTTCTTT | CASRRTADNTEAFF
NA | TRBJ1-1 | TRBV5-1 | NA | 13 | TGCGCCAGCAGCTCTCAGGGAGGGACTGAAGCTTTCTTT | CASSSQGGTEAFF
NA | TRBJ2-3 | TRBV7-2 | NA | 10 | TGTGCCAGCAGCTTAGAAGGGCTGTATTTT | CASSLEGLYF
NA | TRBJ1-5 | TRBV6-5 | NA | 13 | TGTGCCAGCAGCCTTGAGCCCAATCAGCCCCAGCATTTT | CASSLEPNQPQHF
TRBD2 | TRBJ2-5 | TRBV2 | NA | 14 | TGTGCCCTAGGTGGGACTAGCGGTTGGAAGACCCAGTACTTC | CALGGTSGWKTQYF
TRBD1 | TRBJ1-4 | TRBV11-2 | NA | 19 | TGTGCCAGCAGCCATTGGGGTATTGGGCAGGGGGTTGGTAATGAAAAACTGTTTTTT | CASSHWGIGQGVGNEKLFF
TRBD2 | TRBJ2-1 | TRBV10-3 | NA | 16 | TGTGCCATCAGTGAGTCCGCGGGAGAACCCTACAATGAGCAGTTCTTC | CAISESAGEPYNEQFF
NA | TRBJ1-4 | TRBV4-2 | NA | 16 | TGTGCCAGCAGCCAAGTAGCCTCAGCAACTAATGAAAAACTGTTTTTT | CASSQVASATNEKLFF
TRBD2 | TRBJ2-7 | TRBV27 | once | 14 | TGTGCCAGCAGTTTATCGGTAGCGGGGGCGAAGCAGTACTTC | CASSLSVAGAKQYF
NA | TRBJ2-3 | TRBV7-8 | NA | 17 | TGTGCCAGCAGCTCCGCCTTTCGGAGGCCTAGCACAGATACGCAGTATTTT | CASSSAFRRPSTDTQYF
NA | TRBJ2-7 | TRBV5-1 | once | 14 | TGCGCCAGCAGCACTCTGATATCGGGCTACGAGCAGTACTTC | CASSTLISGYEQYF
TRBD2 | TRBJ2-3 | TRBV7-9 | NA | 16 | TGTGCCAGCAGTTACCGGACTAGCGACACCACAGATACGCAGTATTTT | CASSYRTSDTTDTQYF
TRBD2 | TRBJ2-7 | TRBV5-1 | NA | 15 | TGCGCCAGCAGCTTGATATTAGCGGGAGGGGGTGAGCAGTACTTC | CASSLILAGGGEQYF
NA | TRBJ1-2 | TRBV18 | NA | 12 | TGTGCCAGCTCACGTGAAATGGGGGGCTACACCTTC | CASSREMGGYTF
TRBD1 | TRBJ1-4 | TRBV18 | NA | 16 | TGTGCCAGCTCACCGGGACAGCTTGCAACTAATGAAAAACTGTTTTTT | CASSPGQLATNEKLFF
NA | TRBJ2-7 | TRBV5-6 | NA | 14 | TGTGCCAGCAGCTCCGCCACAGGGAGTTACGAGCAGTACTTC | CASSSATGSYEQYF
NA | TRBJ1-5 | TRBV28 | few | 13 | TGTGCCAGCAGTTTATTGGGTGTGGAGCCCCAGCATTTT | CASSLLGVEPQHF
TRBD1 | TRBJ2-5 | TRBV6-1 | NA | 14 | TGTGCCAGCAGACGACAGGGATATGAGGGGACCCAGTACTTC | CASRRQGYEGTQYF
TRBD2 | TRBJ2-1 | TRBV18 | once | 15 | TGTGCCAGCTCACCCCGGGCGGGGGAGGCCAATGAGCAGTTCTTC | CASSPRAGEANEQFF
TRBD2 | TRBJ2-1 | TRBV7-2 | NA | 15 | TGTGCCAGCAGCCCGGGACTAGCAGTTTACAATGAGCAGTTCTTC | CASSPGLAVYNEQFF
NA | TRBJ2-1 | TRBV29-1 | NA | 16 | TGCAGCGTTGAGGAGACAGAAACTTTCTTCCCCAATGAGCAGTTCTTC | CSVEETETFFPNEQFF
NA | TRBJ1-5 | TRBV4-3 | NA | 15 | TGCGCCAGCAGCCAAGAAAGAATGGGCAATCAGCCCCAGCATTTT | CASSQERMGNQPQHF
TRBD2 | TRBJ2-5 | TRBV4-1 | NA | 17 | TGCGCCAGCAGCCGGGGACTAGCGGGAGTGGGGTATGAGACCCAGTACTTC | CASSRGLAGVGYETQYF
NA | TRBJ2-5 | TRBV13 | NA | 15 | TGTGCCAGCAGCCCCGAAGGACAGAAAAAAGAGACCCAGTACTTC | CASSPEGQKKETQYF
TRBD1 | TRBJ2-7 | TRBV19 | NA | 15 | TGTGCCAGCACCTTTGATGGGACAGGGTCCTACGAGCAGTACTTC | CASTFDGTGSYEQYF
NA | TRBJ1-1 | TRBV6-5 | NA | 11 | TGTGCCAGCAAATTGTCCGATGAAGCTTTCTTT | CASKLSDEAFF
TRBD1 | TRBJ1-5 | TRBV4-1 | NA | 15 | TGCGCCAGCAGCTCAACAGGGGCGAGGGTTCAGCCCCAGCATTTT | CASSSTGARVQPQHF
TRBD2 | TRBJ2-3 | TRBV7-9 | NA | 16 | TGTGCCAGCAGCTCAGCCGCACTAGCGGGCACAGATACGCAGTATTTT | CASSSAALAGTDTQYF
TRBD1 | TRBJ2-3 | TRBV28 | NA | 16 | TGTGCCAGCAGTCCCTGGACAGGGGTCGGCACAGATACGCAGTATTTT | CASSPWTGVGTDTQYF
TRBD2 | TRBJ2-3 | TRBV4-1 | NA | 15 | TGCGCCAGCAGCCCAGGGCAGGGAGGGGCAGATACGCAGTATTTT | CASSPGQGGADTQYF
NA | TRBJ2-4 | TRBV5-1 | NA | 14 | TGCGCCAGCAGCTTACAAGAAGCCAAAAACATTCAGTACTTC | CASSLQEAKNIQYF
TRBD1 | TRBJ1-2 | TRBV5-1 | NA | 15 | TGCGCCAGCAGCCCCACTGGACAGGGCTTCTATGGCTACACCTTC | CASSPTGQGFYGYTF
TRBD2 | TRBJ2-7 | TRBV5-4 | NA | 16 | TGTGCCAGCAGCGGACCGGGGACTAGCGGAACCTACGAGCAGTACTTC | CASSGPGTSGTYEQYF
TRBD1 | TRBJ2-3 | TRBV27 | once | 12 | TGTGCCAGCGGGACAGTTCCAGATACGCAGTATTTT | CASGTVPDTQYF
NA | TRBJ2-5 | TRBV2 | NA | 16 | TGTGCCAGCAGGCTCCCCGTCGGGAGAGGCCAAGAGACCCAGTACTTC | CASRLPVGRGQETQYF
TRBD2 | TRBJ2-1 | TRBV7-9 | NA | 15 | TGTGCCAGCCGGGTGGGACTAGCGGATGTGAATGAGCAGTTCTTC | CASRVGLADVNEQFF
TRBD1 | TRBJ1-4 | TRBV6-5 | once | 12 | TGTGCCAGCAGATCAGGGGGCGCGAAACTGTTTTTT | CASRSGGAKLFF
TRBD2 | TRBJ2-7 | TRBV6-5 | NA | 15 | TGTGCCAGCAGTTACACGGGAGGGTCTCCCTACGAGCAGTACTTC | CASSYTGGSPYEQYF
NA | TRBJ2-7 | TRBV6-5 | NA | 15 | TGTGCCAGCAGTTATTCCCCCCGAACCACCTACGAGCAGTACTTC | CASSYSPRTTYEQYF
NA | TRBJ2-3 | TRBV5-1 | NA | 14 | TGCGCCAGCAGCTTGCAGGGGAGCACAGATACGCAGTATTTT | CASSLQGSTDTQYF
TRBD2 | TRBJ2-1 | TRBV5-1 | NA | 14 | TGCGCCAGCAGAGGTACTAGCGGGAGCGATGAGCAGTTCTTC | CASRGTSGSDEQFF
NA | TRBJ2-7 | TRBV28 | NA | 16 | TGTGCCAGCAACCCTGCAGGGACCCTACTCCAGGGCGAGCAGTACTTC | CASNPAGTLLQGEQYF
NA | TRBJ2-1 | TRBV18 | NA | 14 | TGTGCCAGCTCACTAGCGACTCTCAACAATGAGCAGTTCTTC | CASSLATLNNEQFF
NA | TRBJ2-2 | TRBV29-1 | NA | 10 | TGCAGCGTTAGCACCGGGGAGCTGTTTTTT | CSVSTGELFF
TRBD1 | TRBJ1-1 | TRBV19 | few | 15 | TGTGCCAGTAGTAGAATGGGACAGGGTAACACTGAAGCTTTCTTT | CASSRMGQGNTEAFF
TRBD2 | TRBJ2-3 | TRBV7-9 | NA | 15 | TGTGCCACTAGGGGCACTAGCGGGGTGGCAGATACGCAGTATTTT | CATRGTSGVADTQYF